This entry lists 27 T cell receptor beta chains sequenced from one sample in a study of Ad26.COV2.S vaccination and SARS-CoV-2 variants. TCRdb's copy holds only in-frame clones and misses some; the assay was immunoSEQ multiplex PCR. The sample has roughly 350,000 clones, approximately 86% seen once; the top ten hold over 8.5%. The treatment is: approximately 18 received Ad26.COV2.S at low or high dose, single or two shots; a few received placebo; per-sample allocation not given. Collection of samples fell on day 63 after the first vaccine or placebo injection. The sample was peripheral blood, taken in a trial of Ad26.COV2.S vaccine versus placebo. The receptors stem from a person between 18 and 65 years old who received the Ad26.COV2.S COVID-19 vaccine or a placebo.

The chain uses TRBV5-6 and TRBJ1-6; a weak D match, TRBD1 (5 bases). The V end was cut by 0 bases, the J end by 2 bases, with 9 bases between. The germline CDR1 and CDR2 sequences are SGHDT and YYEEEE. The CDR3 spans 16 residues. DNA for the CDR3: TGTGCCAGCAGCTTGGTGGGGGGACCCTATAATTCACCCCTCCACTTT. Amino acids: CASSLVGGPYNSPLHF.

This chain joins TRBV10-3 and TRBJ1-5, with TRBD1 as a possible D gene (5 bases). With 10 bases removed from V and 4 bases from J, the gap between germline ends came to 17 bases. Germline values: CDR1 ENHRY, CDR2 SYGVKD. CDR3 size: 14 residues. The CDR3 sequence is CATEAGFSNQPQHF. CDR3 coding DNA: TGTGCCACCGAAGCAGGGTTCTCGAATCAGCCCCAGCATTTT.

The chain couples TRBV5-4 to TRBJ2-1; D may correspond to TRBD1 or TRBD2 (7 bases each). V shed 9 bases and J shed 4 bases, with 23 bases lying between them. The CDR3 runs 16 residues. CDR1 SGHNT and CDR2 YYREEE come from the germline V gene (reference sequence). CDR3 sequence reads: CAIIRGGASGYNEQFF. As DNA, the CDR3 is TGTGCCATCATCAGGGGGGGGGCTAGCGGATACAATGAGCAGTTCTTC.

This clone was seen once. The CDR3 is CASGRAGGTYNEQFF. In DNA, the CDR3 is TGTGCCAGCGGTCGGGCGGGAGGGACCTACAATGAGCAGTTCTTC. This chain connects TRBV7-9 to TRBJ2-1; 9 bases map to TRBD2. Looked up from germline, CDR1 is SEHNR and CDR2 is FQNEAQ (reference sequence). The CDR3 has 15 amino acids. The junction had 7 bases not matched to a gene; V was cut back by 8 bases and J by 2 bases.

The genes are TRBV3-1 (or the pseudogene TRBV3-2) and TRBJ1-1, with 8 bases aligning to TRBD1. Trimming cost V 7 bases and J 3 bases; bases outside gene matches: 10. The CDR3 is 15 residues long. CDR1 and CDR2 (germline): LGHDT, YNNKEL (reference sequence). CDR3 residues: CASTPGSQGDTEAFF. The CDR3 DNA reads TGTGCCAGCACGCCGGGATCACAGGGGGACACTGAAGCTTTCTTT.

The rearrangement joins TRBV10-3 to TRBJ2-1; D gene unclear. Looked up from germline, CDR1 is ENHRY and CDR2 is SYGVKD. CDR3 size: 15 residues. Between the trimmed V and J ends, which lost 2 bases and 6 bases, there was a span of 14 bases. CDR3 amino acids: CAISEVGPPGNEQFF. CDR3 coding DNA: TGTGCCATCAGTGAGGTAGGACCGCCTGGCAATGAGCAGTTCTTC.

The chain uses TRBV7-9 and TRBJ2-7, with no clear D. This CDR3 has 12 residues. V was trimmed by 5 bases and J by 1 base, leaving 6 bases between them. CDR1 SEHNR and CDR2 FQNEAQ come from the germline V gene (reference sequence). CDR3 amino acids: CASSPASYEQYF. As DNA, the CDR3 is TGTGCCAGCAGCCCCGCATCCTACGAGCAGTACTTC.

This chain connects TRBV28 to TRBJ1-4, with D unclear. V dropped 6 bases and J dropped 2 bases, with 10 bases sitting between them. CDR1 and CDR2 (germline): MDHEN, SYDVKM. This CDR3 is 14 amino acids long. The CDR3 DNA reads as TGTGCCAGCAGATCGGGCAGGACTAATGAAAAACTGTTTTTT. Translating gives CASRSGRTNEKLFF.

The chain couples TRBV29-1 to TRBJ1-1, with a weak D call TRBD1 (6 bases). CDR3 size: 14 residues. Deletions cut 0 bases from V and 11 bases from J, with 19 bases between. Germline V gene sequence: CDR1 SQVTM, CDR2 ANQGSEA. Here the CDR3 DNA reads TGCAGCGTTGAAGATCCTGACAGGTATAACGGGGCTTTCTTT. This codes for CSVEDPDRYNGAFF.

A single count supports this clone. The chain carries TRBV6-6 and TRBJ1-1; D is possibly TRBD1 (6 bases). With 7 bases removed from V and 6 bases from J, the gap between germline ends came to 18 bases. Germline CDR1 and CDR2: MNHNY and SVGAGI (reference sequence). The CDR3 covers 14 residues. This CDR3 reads CASTVRGQIAEAFF. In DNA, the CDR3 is TGTGCCAGCACCGTCCGCGGACAGATAGCTGAAGCTTTCTTT.

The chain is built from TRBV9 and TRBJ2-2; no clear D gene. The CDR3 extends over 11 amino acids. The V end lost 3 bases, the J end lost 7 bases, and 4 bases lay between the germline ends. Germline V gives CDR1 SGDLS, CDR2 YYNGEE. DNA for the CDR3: TGTGCCAGCAGCGAAGGCGGGGAGCTGTTTTTT. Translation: CASSEGGELFF. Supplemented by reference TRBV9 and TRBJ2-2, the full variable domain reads DSGVTQTPKHLITATGQRVTLRCSPRSGDLSVYWYQQSLDQGLQFLIQYYNGEERAKGNILERFSAQQFPDLHSELNLSSLELGDSALYFCASSEGGELFFGEGSRLTVL.

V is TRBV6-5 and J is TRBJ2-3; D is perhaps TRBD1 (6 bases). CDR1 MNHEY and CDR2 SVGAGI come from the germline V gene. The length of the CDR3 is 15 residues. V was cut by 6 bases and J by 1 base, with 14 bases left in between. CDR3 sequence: CASRVTGYGTDTQYF. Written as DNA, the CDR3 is TGTGCCAGCAGAGTTACAGGGTACGGCACAGATACGCAGTATTTT.

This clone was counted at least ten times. The CDR3 bases are TGTGCCATCAGTGAGCCAGGGACCGAGAGCTCCTACGAGCAGTACTTC. It specifies CAISEPGTESSYEQYF. The J gene is TRBJ2-7, the V gene TRBV10-3, with D perhaps given as TRBD1 or TRBD2 (5 bases each). The CDR3 runs to 16 residues. CDR1 and CDR2 from the germline V gene are ENHRY and SYGVKD. The V end lost 2 bases, the J end lost 0 bases, and 14 bases lay between the germline ends.

CDR3 in amino acids: CASSQVGGQNYGYTF. CDR3 DNA sequence: TGTGCCAGCAGCCAAGTAGGAGGGCAAAACTATGGCTACACCTTC. The genes are TRBV4-2 and TRBJ1-2; D not certain. The CDR3 spans 15 residues. V was cut by 1 base and J by 2 bases, with 11 bases left in between. Germline CDR1 LGHNA, CDR2 YNFKEQ.

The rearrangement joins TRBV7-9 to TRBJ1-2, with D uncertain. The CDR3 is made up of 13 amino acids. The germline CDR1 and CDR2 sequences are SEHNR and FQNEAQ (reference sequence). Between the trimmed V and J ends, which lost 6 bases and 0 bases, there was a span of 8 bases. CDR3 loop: CASRPGANYGYTF. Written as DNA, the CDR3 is TGTGCCAGCAGGCCGGGAGCTAACTATGGCTACACCTTC.

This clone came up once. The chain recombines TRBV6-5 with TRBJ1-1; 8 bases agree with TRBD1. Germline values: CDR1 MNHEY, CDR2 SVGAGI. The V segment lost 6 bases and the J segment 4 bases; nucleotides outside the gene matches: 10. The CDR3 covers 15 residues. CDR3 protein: CASSSGQGVVTEAFF. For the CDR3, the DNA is TGTGCCAGCAGCAGTGGACAGGGTGTTGTCACTGAAGCTTTCTTT.

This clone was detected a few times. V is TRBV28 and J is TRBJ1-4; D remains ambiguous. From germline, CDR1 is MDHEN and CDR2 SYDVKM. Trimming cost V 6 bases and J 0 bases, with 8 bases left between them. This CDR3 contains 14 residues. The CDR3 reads CASSPGSTNEKLFF. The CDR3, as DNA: TGTGCCAGCAGCCCGGGTTCAACTAATGAAAAACTGTTTTTT.

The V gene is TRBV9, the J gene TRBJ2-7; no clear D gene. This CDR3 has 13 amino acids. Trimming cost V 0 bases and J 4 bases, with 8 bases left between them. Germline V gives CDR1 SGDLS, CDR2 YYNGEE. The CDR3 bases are TGTGCCAGCAGCGTAGGTAGCAGGTACGAGCAGTACTTC. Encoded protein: CASSVGSRYEQYF.

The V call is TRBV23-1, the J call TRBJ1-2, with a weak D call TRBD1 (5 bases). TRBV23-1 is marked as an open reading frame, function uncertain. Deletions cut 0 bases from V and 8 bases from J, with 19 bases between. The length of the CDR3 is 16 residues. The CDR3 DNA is TGCGCCAGCAGTCAATCTGAGGATCGGGGGGGTCGCGGCTACACCTTC. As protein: CASSQSEDRGGRGYTF.

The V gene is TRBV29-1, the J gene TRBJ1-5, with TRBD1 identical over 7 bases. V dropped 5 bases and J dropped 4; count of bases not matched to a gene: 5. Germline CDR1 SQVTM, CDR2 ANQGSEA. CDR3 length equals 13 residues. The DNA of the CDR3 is TGCAGCGTTAGACAGGGACTAAATCAGCCCCAGCATTTT. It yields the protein CSVRQGLNQPQHF. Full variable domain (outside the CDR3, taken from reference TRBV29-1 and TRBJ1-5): SAVISQKPSRDICQRGTSLTIQCQVDSQVTMMFWYRQQPGQSLTLIATANQGSEATYESGFVIDKFPISRPNLTFSTLTVSNMSPEDSSIYLCSVRQGLNQPQHFGDGTRLSIL.

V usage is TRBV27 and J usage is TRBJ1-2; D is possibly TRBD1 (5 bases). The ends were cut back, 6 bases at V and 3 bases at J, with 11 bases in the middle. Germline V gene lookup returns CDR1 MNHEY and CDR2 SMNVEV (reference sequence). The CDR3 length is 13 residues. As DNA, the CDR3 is TGTGCCAGCAGGGGACCCTGGGACTATGGCTACACCTTC. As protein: CASRGPWDYGYTF.

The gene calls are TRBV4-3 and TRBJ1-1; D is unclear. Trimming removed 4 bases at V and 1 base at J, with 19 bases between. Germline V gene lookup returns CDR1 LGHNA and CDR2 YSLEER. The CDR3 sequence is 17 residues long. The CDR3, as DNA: TGCGCCAGCAGCCGAAATCCGTTGTGGCAGGCGAACACTGAAGCTTTCTTT. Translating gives CASSRNPLWQANTEAFF.

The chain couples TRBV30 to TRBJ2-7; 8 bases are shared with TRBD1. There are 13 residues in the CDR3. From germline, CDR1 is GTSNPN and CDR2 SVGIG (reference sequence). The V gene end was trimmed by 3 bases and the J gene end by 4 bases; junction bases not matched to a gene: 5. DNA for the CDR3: TGTGCCTGGAGGGACCAGGGGGCATACGAGCAGTACTTC. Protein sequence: CAWRDQGAYEQYF.

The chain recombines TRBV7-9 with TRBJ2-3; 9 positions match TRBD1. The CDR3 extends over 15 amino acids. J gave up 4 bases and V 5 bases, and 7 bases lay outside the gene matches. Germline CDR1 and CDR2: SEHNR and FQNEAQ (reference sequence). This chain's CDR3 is CASSIPGQGADTQYF. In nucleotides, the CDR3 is TGTGCCAGCAGCATACCGGGACAGGGAGCAGATACGCAGTATTTT.

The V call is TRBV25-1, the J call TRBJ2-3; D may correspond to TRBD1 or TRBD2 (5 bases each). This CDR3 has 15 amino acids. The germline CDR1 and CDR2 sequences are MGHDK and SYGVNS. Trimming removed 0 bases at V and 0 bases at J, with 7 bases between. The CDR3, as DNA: TGTGCCAGCAGTGAATATCGGGACAGCACAGATACGCAGTATTTT. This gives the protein CASSEYRDSTDTQYF.

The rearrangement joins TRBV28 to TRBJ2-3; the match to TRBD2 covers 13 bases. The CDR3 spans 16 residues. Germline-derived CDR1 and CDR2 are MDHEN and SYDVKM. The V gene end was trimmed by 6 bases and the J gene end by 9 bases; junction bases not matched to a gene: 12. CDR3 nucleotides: TGTGCCAGCAGCTCGAGACTAGCGGGGGGCCCCCGAACGCAGTATTTT. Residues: CASSSRLAGGPRTQYF.

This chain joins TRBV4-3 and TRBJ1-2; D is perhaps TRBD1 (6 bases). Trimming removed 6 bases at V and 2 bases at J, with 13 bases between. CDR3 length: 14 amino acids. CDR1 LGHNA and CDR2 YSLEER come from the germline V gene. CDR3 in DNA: TGCGCCAGCAGTGAGGACAGAAAGAACTATGGCTACACCTTC. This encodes CASSEDRKNYGYTF.